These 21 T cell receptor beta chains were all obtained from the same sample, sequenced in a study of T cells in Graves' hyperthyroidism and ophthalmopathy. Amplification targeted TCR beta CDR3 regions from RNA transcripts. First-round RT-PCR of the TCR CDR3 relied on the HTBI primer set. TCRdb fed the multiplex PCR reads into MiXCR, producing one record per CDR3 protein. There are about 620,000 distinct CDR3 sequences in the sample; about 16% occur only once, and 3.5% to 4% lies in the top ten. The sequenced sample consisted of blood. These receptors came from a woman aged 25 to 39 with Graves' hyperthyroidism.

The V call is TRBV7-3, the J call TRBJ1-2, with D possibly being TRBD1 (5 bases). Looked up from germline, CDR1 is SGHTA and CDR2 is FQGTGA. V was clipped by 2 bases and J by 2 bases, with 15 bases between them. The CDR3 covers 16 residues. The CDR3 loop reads CASSLVGGRANYGYTF. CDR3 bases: TGTGCCAGCAGCTTAGTTGGTGGCAGGGCAAACTATGGCTACACCTTC.

CDR3 bases: TGCAGTGCTAGTCTTCGGGGGACTAGCGGGAGTAGGGGGTACAATGAGCAGTTCTTC. Translated: CSASLRGTSGSRGYNEQFF. The V and J genes are TRBV20-1 and TRBJ2-1, with 14 bases lining up with TRBD2. Per the germline V gene, CDR1 is DFQATT and CDR2 is SNEGSKA (reference sequence). V lost 3 bases, J lost 4 bases, and 14 bases stayed unmatched. The CDR3 totals 19 residues.

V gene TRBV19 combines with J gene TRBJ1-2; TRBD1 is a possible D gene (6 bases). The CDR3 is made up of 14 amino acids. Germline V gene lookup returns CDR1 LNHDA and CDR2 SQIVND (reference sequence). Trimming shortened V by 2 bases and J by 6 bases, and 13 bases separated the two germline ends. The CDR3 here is CASSIMTGSNGYTF. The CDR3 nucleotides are TGTGCCAGTAGTATAATGACAGGATCTAATGGCTACACCTTC.

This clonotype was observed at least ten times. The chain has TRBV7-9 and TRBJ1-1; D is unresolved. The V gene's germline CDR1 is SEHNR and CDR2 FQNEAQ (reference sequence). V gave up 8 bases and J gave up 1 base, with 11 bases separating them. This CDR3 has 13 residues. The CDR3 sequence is CASRSTRNTEAFF. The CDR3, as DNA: TGTGCCAGCCGAAGCACACGGAACACTGAAGCTTTCTTT.

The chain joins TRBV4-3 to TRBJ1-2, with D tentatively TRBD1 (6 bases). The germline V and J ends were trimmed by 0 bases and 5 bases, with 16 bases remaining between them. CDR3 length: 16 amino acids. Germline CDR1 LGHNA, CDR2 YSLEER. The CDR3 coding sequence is TGCGCCAGCAGCCAAGATGGCCAGGACAGTGCGTATGGCTACACCTTC. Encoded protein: CASSQDGQDSAYGYTF.

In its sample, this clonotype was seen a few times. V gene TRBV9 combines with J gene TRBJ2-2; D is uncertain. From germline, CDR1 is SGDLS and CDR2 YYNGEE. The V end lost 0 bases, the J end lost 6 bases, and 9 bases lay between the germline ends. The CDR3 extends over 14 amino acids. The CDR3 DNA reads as TGTGCCAGCAGCGTAGGAGTTGTATCCGGGGAGCTGTTTTTT. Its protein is CASSVGVVSGELFF. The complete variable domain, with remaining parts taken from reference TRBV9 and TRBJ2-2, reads DSGVTQTPKHLITATGQRVTLRCSPRSGDLSVYWYQQSLDQGLQFLIQYYNGEERAKGNILERFSAQQFPDLHSELNLSSLELGDSALYFCASSVGVVSGELFFGEGSRLTVL.

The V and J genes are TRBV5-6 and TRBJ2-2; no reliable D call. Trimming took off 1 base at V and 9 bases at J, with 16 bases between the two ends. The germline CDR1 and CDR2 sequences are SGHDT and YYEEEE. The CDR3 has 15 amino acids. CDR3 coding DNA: TGTGCCAGCAGCTTGTGGCCCACGCTAGGGCGGGAGCTGTTTTTT. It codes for CASSLWPTLGRELFF.

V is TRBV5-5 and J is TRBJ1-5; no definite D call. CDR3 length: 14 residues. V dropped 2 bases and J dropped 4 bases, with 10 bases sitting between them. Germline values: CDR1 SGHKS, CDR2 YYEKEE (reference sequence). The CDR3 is CASSFSFTNQPQHF. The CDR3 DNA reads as TGTGCCAGCAGCTTCTCCTTTACTAATCAGCCCCAGCATTTT.

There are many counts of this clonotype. The CDR3 DNA follows: TGTGCCACCAGTGACTCCGGGACTAGCGGCCAAGAGACCCAGTACTTC. Its translation: CATSDSGTSGQETQYF. This rearrangement joins TRBV24-1 to TRBJ2-5; TRBD2 aligns across 11 bases. The trim removed 4 bases at V and 1 base at J, leaving 4 bases unmatched. CDR1 is KGHDR and CDR2 is SFDVKD in the germline V gene. This CDR3 has 16 residues.

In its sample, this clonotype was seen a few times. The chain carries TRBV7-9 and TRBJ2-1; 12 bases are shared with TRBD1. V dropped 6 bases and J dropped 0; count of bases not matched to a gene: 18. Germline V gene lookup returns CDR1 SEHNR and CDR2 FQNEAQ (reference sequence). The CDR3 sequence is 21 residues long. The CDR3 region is CASRSILTGTGGQSSYNEQFF. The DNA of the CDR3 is TGTGCCAGCAGATCTATACTAACCGGGACAGGGGGCCAAAGCTCCTACAATGAGCAGTTCTTC.

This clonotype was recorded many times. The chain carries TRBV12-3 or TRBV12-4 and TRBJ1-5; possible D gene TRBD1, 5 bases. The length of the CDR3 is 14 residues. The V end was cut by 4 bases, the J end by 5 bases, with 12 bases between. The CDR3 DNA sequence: TGTGCCAGCAGTTCCGGGACGGATTATCAGCCCCAGCATTTT. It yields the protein CASSSGTDYQPQHF.

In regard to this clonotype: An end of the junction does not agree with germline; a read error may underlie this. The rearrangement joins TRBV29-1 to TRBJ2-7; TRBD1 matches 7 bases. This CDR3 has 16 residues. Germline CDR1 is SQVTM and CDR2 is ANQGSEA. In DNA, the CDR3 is TGCAGCGGTGAAACCCCCGGGACAGCGAAATCCTACGAGCAGTACTTC. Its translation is CSGETPGTAKSYEQYF.

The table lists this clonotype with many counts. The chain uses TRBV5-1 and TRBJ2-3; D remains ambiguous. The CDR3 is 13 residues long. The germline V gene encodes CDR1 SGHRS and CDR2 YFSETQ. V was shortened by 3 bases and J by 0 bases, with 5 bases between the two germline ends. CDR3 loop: CASSSASTDTQYF. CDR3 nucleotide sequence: TGCGCCAGCAGCTCAGCTAGCACAGATACGCAGTATTTT.

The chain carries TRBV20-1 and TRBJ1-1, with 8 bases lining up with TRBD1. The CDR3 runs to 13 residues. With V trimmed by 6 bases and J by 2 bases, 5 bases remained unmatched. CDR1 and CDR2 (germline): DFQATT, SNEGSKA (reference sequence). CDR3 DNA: TGCAGTGCGCCCGGACAGGGAAACACTGAAGCTTTCTTT. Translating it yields CSAPGQGNTEAFF.

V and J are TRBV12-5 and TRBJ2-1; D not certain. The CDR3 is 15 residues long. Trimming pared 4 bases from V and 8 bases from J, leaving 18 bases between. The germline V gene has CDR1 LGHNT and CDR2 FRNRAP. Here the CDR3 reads CASGWNLELQDEQFF. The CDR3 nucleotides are TGTGCTAGTGGTTGGAACCTTGAATTACAAGATGAGCAGTTCTTC.

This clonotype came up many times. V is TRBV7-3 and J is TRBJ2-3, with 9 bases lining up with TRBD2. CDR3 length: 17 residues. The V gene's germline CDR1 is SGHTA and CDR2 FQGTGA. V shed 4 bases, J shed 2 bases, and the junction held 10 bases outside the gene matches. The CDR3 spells CASSSSGAGGPTDTQYF. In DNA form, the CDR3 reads TGTGCCAGCAGCTCCTCTGGAGCGGGAGGCCCCACAGATACGCAGTATTTT. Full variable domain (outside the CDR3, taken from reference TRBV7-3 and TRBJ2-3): GAGVSQTPSNKVTEKGKYVELRCDPISGHTALYWYRQSLGQGPEFLIYFQGTGAADDSGLPNDRFFAVRPEGSVSTLKIQRTERGDSAVYLCASSSSGAGGPTDTQYFGPGTRLTVL.

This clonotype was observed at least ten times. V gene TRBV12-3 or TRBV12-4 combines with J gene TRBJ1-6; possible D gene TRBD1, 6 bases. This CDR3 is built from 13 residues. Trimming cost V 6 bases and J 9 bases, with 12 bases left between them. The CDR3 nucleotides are TGTGCCAGCAGCGCAACAGGGATTTCACCCCTCCACTTT. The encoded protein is CASSATGISPLHF.

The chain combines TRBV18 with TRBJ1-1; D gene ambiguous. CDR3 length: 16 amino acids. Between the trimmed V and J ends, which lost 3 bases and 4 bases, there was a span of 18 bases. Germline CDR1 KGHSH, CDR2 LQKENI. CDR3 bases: TGTGCCAGCTCACCCCAACTCGGCTCTCTGCGCACTGAAGCTTTCTTT. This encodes CASSPQLGSLRTEAFF. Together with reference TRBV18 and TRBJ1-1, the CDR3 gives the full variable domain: NAGVMQNPRHLVRRRGQEARLRCSPMKGHSHVYWYRQLPEEGLKFMVYLQKENIIDESGMPKERFSAEFPKEGPSILRIQQVVRGDSAAYFCASSPQLGSLRTEAFFGQGTRLTVV.

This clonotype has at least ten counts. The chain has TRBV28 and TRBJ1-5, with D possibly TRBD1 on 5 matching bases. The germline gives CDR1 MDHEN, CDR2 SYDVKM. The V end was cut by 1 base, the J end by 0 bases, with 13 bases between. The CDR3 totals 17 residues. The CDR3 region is CASSLSRGAYSNQPQHF. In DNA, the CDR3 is TGTGCCAGCAGTTTATCTCGAGGGGCGTATAGCAATCAGCCCCAGCATTTT.

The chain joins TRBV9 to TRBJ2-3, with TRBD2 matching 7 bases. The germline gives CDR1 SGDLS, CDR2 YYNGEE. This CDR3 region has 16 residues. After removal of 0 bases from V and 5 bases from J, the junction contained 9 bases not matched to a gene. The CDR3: CASSVDAGEGIDTQYF. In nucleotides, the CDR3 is TGTGCCAGCAGCGTAGATGCGGGAGAAGGGATAGATACGCAGTATTTT.

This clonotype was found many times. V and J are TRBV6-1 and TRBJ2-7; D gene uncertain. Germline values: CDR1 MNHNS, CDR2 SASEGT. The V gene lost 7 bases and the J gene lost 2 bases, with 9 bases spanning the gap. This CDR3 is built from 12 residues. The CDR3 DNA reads TGTGCCAGCACCGGCGGAGCCTACGAGCAGTACTTC. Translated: CASTGGAYEQYF.